Below, one T cell receptor beta chain is given with its context. Its antigen remains undetermined. Base-call qualities are not available, and no considerably larger clone is one nucleotide away. This entry is derived from a study of human T cells and chemical hapten exposure (dated by TCRdb to the early 2020s). Concerning the study at large: For sensitization, 2% DPC in acetone was applied to a 2 cm by 2 cm area of upper inner arm skin. The study tracked peripheral blood TCR repertoire changes in vivo during primary and secondary sensitization to the hapten diphenylcyclopropenone (DPC) in alopecia patients. Patients additionally received weekly therapeutic DPC doses to the scalp throughout the approximately 22-week study period. Blood samples were taken from patients before sensitization (week 0) and then at 2, 6 and about 24 weeks after DPC sensitization. Alopecia areata with under or over 50% scalp involvement, alopecia totalis and alopecia universalis were represented in the patient cohort, which was mostly female. Patch testing was performed on the upper back with Finn chambers containing 0.01% DPC, and the patch tests were scored after 6 days according to International Contact Dermatitis Research Group standards. Roughly 30 alopecia patients gave blood for TCR sequencing at one to four time points (pre-sensitization, 2, 6 and 24 weeks). The libraries were sequenced as a pool, and the TCR yield per sample differed mostly because of small variations in library volumes within the pool.

Overall study outcomes, separate from this receptor: Because every patient had alopecia, a presumed autoimmune disease, the patients' immune response might differ from that of healthy individuals. Expanded TCRs formed significantly more large CDR3 similarity clusters than pre-sensitization or healthy control sets, consistent with antigen-driven responses. A positive correlation was found between the number of PT1 expanded TCRs and patch test score, with significance reached at thresholds 8, 16 and 32 but not 4. No change with DPC sensitization was found in the number of TCRs above 1 in 1000 frequency, and no evidence of global repertoire structure alterations was found. Repeated subsampling changed both the strength of the expansion versus patch-test correlation and the threshold at which the correlation became significant.

Receptor amplification or capture employed RACE. The reads were generated on a NextSeq 500. Library preparation attached unique molecular identifiers to individual cDNA molecules for quantitative, reproducible TCR counting. Each blood RNA sample was used to sequence both TCR alpha and TCR beta chains. For the original study's pipeline: The median number of TCRs per sample was around 96,000, ranging from about 20,000 to 750,000. The Decombinator software suite was used to annotate the V, J and CDR3 of the TCR reads. For PS versus PT1 abundance plots, all samples were subsampled to the same number of TCRs (28,000). Expanded TCRs were defined as absent before sensitization and observed at least eight times at the 2-week time point. TCRdb reworked the public reads: Q25 trimming with fastp, MiXCR clone assembly, productive beta chains retained. Every CDR3 protein is listed once, alongside the most common genes and DNA of its rows. These V and J calls originate from TCRdb's pipeline instead of the authors' own analysis. Within this sample are approximately 80,000 distinct CDR3 sequences, with around 10% of them counted one time only. The ten largest make up about 4.2% of the sample.

The time point label for this specimen denotes: patch test 1, 2 weeks after DPC sensitization. Per the publication, the treatment or condition label means: therapeutic diphenylcyclopropenone sensitization with weekly scalp DPC. At every patch-test visit, the blood draw took place before the patch test was put on. Patients were considered eligible if aged 18 to 70, diagnosed with alopecia and deemed suitable for DPC therapy, and patients were excluded if pregnant. Total RNA was isolated from unfractionated whole blood collected in Tempus Blood RNA tubes. V was cut back by 7 bases and J by 5 bases, leaving a gap of 17 bases between them. CDR3 length: 14 amino acids, cysteine to phenylalanine. The DNA shown is the 42-base CDR3, in frame from base 1. The CDR1 and CDR2 encoded by the germline V gene are SNHLY and FYNNEI.

The rearrangement combines TRBV2 with TRBJ1-2; perhaps TRBD1 is the D gene, with 5 bases matching. This clonotype originated in a woman aged 50 to 60 with alopecia areata. Some clones in this sample may be carry-over from other donors' samples. This specimen consisted of whole blood, obtained in connection with sensitization to the hapten diphenylcyclopropenone (DPC). The CDR3 reads CASTQAPGGYGYTF. In nucleotides, the sequence is TGTGCCAGCACCCAGGCTCCTGGGGGTTATGGCTACACCTTC.